Presented here are 28 T cell receptor beta chains from one specimen sequenced in a study of CD8+CD57+ T cells in acquired aplastic anemia. Flow cytometry had shown expanded CD8+CD57+ cells in the patients chosen for sequencing. Researchers used genomic DNA as the template to profile TCR beta VDJ and CDR3. Each CDR3 protein is one row after TCRdb ran MiXCR on the reads. The repertoire consists of just over 450,000 distinct CDR3 sequences, with about a third occurring once and the leading ten covering 0.7% to 1%. The sample consisted of sorted CD4+, CD8+, or CD8+CD57+ T cells (not recorded which) from PBMCs. These TCRs come from a human donor with aplastic anemia.

This rearrangement joins TRBV7-2 to TRBJ2-4; tentatively, D is TRBD1 (6 bases). Germline lookup yields CDR1 SGHTA and CDR2 FQGNSA. The CDR3 consists of 15 residues. V was cut by 5 bases and J by 0 bases, with 11 bases left in between. In DNA form, the CDR3 reads TGTGCCAGCAGCCCGGACAGTTTAGCCAAAAACATTCAGTACTTC. It encodes CASSPDSLAKNIQYF.

The chain has TRBV6-1 and TRBJ1-5; possible D gene TRBD1, 5 bases. The CDR3 loop spans 16 amino acids. Trimming removed 2 bases at V and 9 bases at J, with 20 bases between. Germline values: CDR1 MNHNS, CDR2 SASEGT. The CDR3 loop is CASSELAGPSLGPQHF. In DNA, the CDR3 is TGTGCCAGCAGTGAACTGGCAGGGCCAAGTTTGGGGCCCCAGCATTTT.

The gene calls are TRBV5-5 and TRBJ1-1; 8 positions agree with TRBD1. The CDR3 totals 14 residues. Germline CDR1 reads SGHKS; CDR2 reads YYEKEE (reference sequence). After removal of 2 bases from V and 11 bases from J, the junction contained 11 bases not matched to a gene. CDR3 bases: TGTGCCAGCAGCTTTCGGGACAGGAGCTGGATGGCTTTCTTT. This gives the protein CASSFRDRSWMAFF.

This clonotype was seen ten or more times. The rearrangement links TRBV15 to TRBJ2-3; 7 bases match TRBD1. The CDR3 consists of 13 residues. CDR1 and CDR2 from the germline V gene are LNHNV and YYDKDF (reference sequence). The trim removed 5 bases at V and 7 bases at J, leaving 6 bases unmatched. Here the CDR3 reads CATSRQGENTQYF. CDR3 coding DNA: TGTGCCACCAGCCGACAGGGCGAGAATACGCAGTATTTT.

This clonotype occurred a few times. The chain links TRBV20-1 to TRBJ2-1, with unresolved D. V shed 3 bases and J shed 7 bases, with 16 bases lying between them. The CDR3 covers 14 residues. Germline V gene lookup returns CDR1 DFQATT and CDR2 SNEGSKA (reference sequence). CDR3 protein: CSARSPPIHNEQFF. The CDR3 DNA is TGCAGTGCTAGGTCTCCCCCGATTCATAATGAGCAGTTCTTC.

This clonotype turned up a few times. This sequence joins TRBV6-1 and TRBJ1-1; 7 nucleotides agree with TRBD1. Germline V gene lookup returns CDR1 MNHNS and CDR2 SASEGT. V was pared by 5 bases and J by 11 bases, with 8 bases of the junction left unmatched. The CDR3 spans 12 residues. CDR3 nucleotides: TGTGCCAGCAGTCAGACAGGGACGCATGCTTTCTTT. It codes for CASSQTGTHAFF.

The J gene is TRBJ2-7, the V gene TRBV24-1, with D perhaps matching TRBD1 (5 bases). Germline assignment: CDR1 KGHDR and CDR2 SFDVKD. The CDR3 runs to 13 residues. V lost 8 bases and J lost 5, with 15 bases in between. The CDR3 DNA reads as TGTGCCACCACAGGCAGGGTAAAGGACGAGCAGTACTTC. Residues: CATTGRVKDEQYF.

This clonotype was picked up a small number of times. This rearrangement joins TRBV19 to TRBJ1-1; no firm D call. Germline V CDR1 and CDR2: LNHDA, SQIVND (reference sequence). The CDR3 loop spans 13 amino acids. V lost 7 bases and J lost 1, with 10 bases in between. CDR3: CASTHSGNTEAFF. The CDR3 coding sequence is TGTGCCAGTACCCACTCGGGGAACACTGAAGCTTTCTTT.

This chain connects TRBV3-1 to TRBJ1-1; no definite D call. CDR3 size: 14 residues. Germline V lookup: CDR1 LGHDT, CDR2 YNNKEL (reference sequence). V gave up 1 base and J gave up 6 bases, with 12 bases separating them. In nucleotides, the CDR3 is TGTGCCAGCAGCCAAGTAACTCTGGGAGCTGAAGCTTTCTTT. This sequence encodes CASSQVTLGAEAFF.

This clonotype has only a few counts. This chain links TRBV19 with TRBJ1-1, with 7 bases that match TRBD1. The V and J ends lost 5 bases and 4 bases, in that order; junction bases with no gene match: 7. The CDR3 is 14 residues long. Germline V lookup: CDR1 LNHDA, CDR2 SQIVND (reference sequence). CDR3 sequence reads: CASSYTTGTTEAFF. CDR3 nucleotide sequence: TGTGCCAGTAGTTATACGACAGGGACCACTGAAGCTTTCTTT. The variable domain in full, completed from reference TRBV19 and TRBJ1-1, reads DGGITQSPKYLFRKEGQNVTLSCEQNLNHDAMYWYRQDPGQGLRLIYYSQIVNDFQKGDIAEGYSVSREKKESFPLTVTSAQKNPTAFYLCASSYTTGTTEAFFGQGTRLTVV.

The table lists this clonotype with a count of one. Just one base apart from a much larger clone, this may be a read error. The chain is built from TRBV12-3 or TRBV12-4 and TRBJ2-7; tentatively, D is TRBD2 (6 bases). The CDR3 covers 13 residues. DNA of the CDR3: TGTGCCTGCAGTTCGACTAGGTCCTACGAGCAGTACTTC. Protein sequence: CACSSTRSYEQYF.

This clonotype was recorded at least ten times. V gene TRBV2 combines with J gene TRBJ2-7; the D gene is possibly TRBD1 (5 bases). Germline CDR1 and CDR2: SNHLY and FYNNEI. The CDR3 consists of 15 residues. V lost 3 bases to trimming and J lost 2 bases, with 14 bases between them. This chain's CDR3 is CASSDGGRVPYEQYF. The CDR3 DNA follows: TGTGCCAGCAGTGATGGTGGCAGGGTGCCCTACGAGCAGTACTTC.

The chain is built from TRBV9 and TRBJ2-5; D is possibly TRBD1 (5 bases). Germline V gene sequence: CDR1 SGDLS, CDR2 YYNGEE. The V end was cut by 4 bases, the J end by 2 bases, with 9 bases between. This CDR3 comprises 13 residues. The CDR3 loop is CASSSDKQETQYF. CDR3 bases: TGTGCCAGCAGCTCGGACAAACAAGAGACCCAGTACTTC.

The chain employs TRBV28 and TRBJ1-1, with D unclear. V lost 10 bases, J lost 2 bases, and 17 bases lay in between. Germline loops: CDR1 MDHEN, CDR2 SYDVKM. CDR3 length: 14 amino acids. The CDR3 sequence: CATCVFSGNTEAFF. In nucleotides, the CDR3 is TGTGCCACCTGCGTATTTTCCGGTAACACTGAAGCTTTCTTT. Drawing the rest from reference TRBV28 and TRBJ1-1, the complete variable domain is DVKVTQSSRYLVKRTGEKVFLECVQDMDHENMFWYRQDPGLGLRLIYFSYDVKMKEKGDIPEGYSVSREKKERFSLILESASTNQTSMYLCATCVFSGNTEAFFGQGTRLTVV.

The CDR3, as DNA: TGTGCCACCGAAGGTCTTGAGGCGCAGTATTTT. This gives the protein CATEGLEAQYF. The V gene is TRBV15, the J gene TRBJ2-3; D call uncertain. V was clipped by 8 bases and J by 10 bases, with 13 bases between them. This CDR3 has 11 amino acids. CDR1 LNHNV and CDR2 YYDKDF come from the germline V gene (reference sequence).

In its sample, this clonotype was seen many times. V is TRBV20-1 and J is TRBJ2-3; 10 bases fit TRBD1. Germline CDR1 and CDR2: DFQATT and SNEGSKA (reference sequence). The CDR3 contains 14 residues. V trimming: 3 bases; J trimming: 5 bases; junction bases outside the gene matches: 5. CDR3 region: CSASRQGAIDTQYF. Written as DNA, the CDR3 is TGCAGTGCTAGCCGACAGGGGGCTATAGATACGCAGTATTTT.

The chain has TRBV5-1 and TRBJ2-1, with TRBD2 identical over 8 bases. V gave up 6 bases and J gave up 0 bases; unmatched junction bases: 5. Per germline, CDR1 SGHRS and CDR2 YFSETQ. The CDR3 is 15 amino acids. CDR3 loop: CASIFSGTSYNEQFF. The CDR3 bases are TGCGCCAGCATCTTTAGCGGGACCTCCTACAATGAGCAGTTCTTC.

This clonotype occurred many times. V is TRBV19 and J is TRBJ1-4; D is undetermined. V was shortened by 3 bases and J by 12 bases, with 11 bases between the two germline ends. CDR1 LNHDA and CDR2 SQIVND come from the germline V gene (reference sequence). CDR3 length equals 12 residues. CDR3 sequence (DNA): TGTGCCAGTAGTATTACACCGGAGGAACTGTTTTTT. Protein sequence: CASSITPEELFF.

The chain is built from TRBV4-1 and TRBJ1-2; 11 nucleotides line up with TRBD1. The CDR3 is made up of 16 amino acids. The J segment lost 6 bases and the V segment lost 3 bases, leaving 9 bases of the junction unmatched. Germline CDR1 and CDR2: MGHRA and YSYEKL. The DNA of the CDR3 is TGCGCCAGCAGCCATCCGGGACAGGGGGTAGGAGATGGCTACACCTTC. Amino acids: CASSHPGQGVGDGYTF.

This clonotype appeared many times. The chain has TRBV10-2 and TRBJ1-5; 10 positions agree with TRBD1. The CDR3 runs 13 residues. CDR1 is WSHSY, CDR2 SAAADI, per germline. V shed 4 bases, J shed 11 bases, and the junction held 5 bases outside the gene matches. The CDR3 region has the DNA TGCGCCAGCAGTGGACAGGGGGCCCTCGCCCAGCATTTT. Encoded protein: CASSGQGALAQHF.

This chain joins TRBV30 and TRBJ2-4, with D possibly TRBD1 on 5 matching bases. The germline gives CDR1 GTSNPN, CDR2 SVGIG (reference sequence). V was clipped by 1 base and J by 1 base, with 11 bases between them. The length of the CDR3 is 15 residues. CDR3 coding DNA: TGTGCCTGGAGTGAGGGGTGGAGTGCCAAAAACATTCAGTACTTC. Translation: CAWSEGWSAKNIQYF.

On this clonotype itself: An end of the junction differs from the germline gene, which may be a read error. The chain recombines TRBV10-3 with TRBJ2-2; possibly TRBD2 for D (5 bases). CDR1 and CDR2 from the germline V gene are ENHRY and SYGVKD. This CDR3 region has 13 residues. The CDR3 bases are TGTGCCAGCAGTAACACGAGGGCCGGGGAGCTGTTTTTT. Encoded protein: CASSNTRAGELFF.

The chain links TRBV7-9 to TRBJ2-2; possibly TRBD2 for D (7 bases). The V gene lost 3 bases and the J gene lost 4 bases, with 9 bases spanning the gap. The germline CDR1 and CDR2 sequences are SEHNR and FQNEAQ (reference sequence). The CDR3 is 14 residues long. CDR3 nucleotide sequence: TGTGCCAGCAGCTTCGGGGGGCCCACCGGGGAGCTGTTTTTT. Translated, it gives CASSFGGPTGELFF.

Details on this clonotype: This clone may be a read error of a much larger clone one base away. The V call is TRBV5-5, the J call TRBJ2-7; 8 bases line up with TRBD1. CDR3 length: 15 amino acids. Germline V gene data show CDR1 as SGHKS and CDR2 as YYEKEE (reference sequence). CDR3 coding DNA: TGTGCCGGCAGCTTGGTGGGGACAGGTGCTGTCGAGCAGTACTTC. This translates into CAGSLVGTGAVEQYF.

With respect to this clonotype: Germline is not matched at one junction end, which may reflect a read error. This sequence joins TRBV25-1 and TRBJ2-2; TRBD2 agrees at 11 bases. There are 15 residues in the CDR3. Germline values: CDR1 MGHDK, CDR2 SYGVNS. CDR3 in DNA: TGTGCCTGGAGTGCGCCGGGACTAGCGGCCGGGGAGCTGCTTTTT. Protein: CAWSAPGLAAGELLF.

A note on this clonotype: The germline gene is not matched at one end of the junction; a read error may be the cause. V usage is TRBV9 and J usage is TRBJ2-7; TRBD2 might be the D (6 bases). The CDR3 consists of 13 residues. Germline V gene data show CDR1 as SGDLS and CDR2 as YYNGEE. The CDR3 sequence: CASSVADSGWISF. For the CDR3, the DNA is TGTGCCAGCAGCGTAGCTGACAGCGGGTGGATCTCCTTC.

Concerning this clonotype itself: Just one base apart from a much larger clone, this may be a read error. The chain carries TRBV20-1 and TRBJ2-1; TRBD2 matches at 12 bases. Germline V lookup: CDR1 DFQATT, CDR2 SNEGSKA (reference sequence). V gave up 6 bases and J gave up 10 bases; unmatched junction bases: 7. CDR3 size: 13 residues. CDR3 residues: CSARLAGEYEQFF. The DNA of the CDR3 is TGCAGTGCGAGACTAGCGGGAGAGTACGAGCAGTTCTTC.

The chain combines TRBV6-1 with TRBJ1-3, with no clear D. The length of the CDR3 is 15 residues. Germline V gives CDR1 MNHNS, CDR2 SASEGT. V lost 4 bases, J lost 4 bases, and 14 bases lay in between. The CDR3 sequence: CASSVSAGVGNTIYF. CDR3 bases: TGTGCCAGCAGTGTCTCCGCTGGGGTGGGAAACACCATATATTTT.